This T cell receptor (beta chain) comes out of a study of molecular identifiers for immune sequencing clone quantification. General observations from the study: Among approximately 1 million naive cells, as was reported, spiked Jurkat TCR RNA from one cell was detectable.

The table lists this clonotype with a few counts. What it binds is not known. Naive CD8 T cells were picked out by sorting for CD8+CD4-CCR7+CD45RA+. Listed TCR primers and previously described methods were used for bulk TCR libraries. In TCRdb, the PCR reads were re-called with MiXCR into one record per CDR3 protein. This sample carries about 320,000 distinct CDR3 sequences, under 25% of them seen once, and the ten largest clones take 0.65% to 0.95%. The ends were cut back, 1 base at V and 6 bases at J, with 12 bases in the middle. The CDR3 loop spans 15 amino acids. Per germline, CDR1 MGHRA and CDR2 YSYEKL.

The genes are TRBV4-1 and TRBJ2-2; tentative D call: TRBD1 (6 bases). The sequence was obtained from a human donor in good health. Some libraries in this study had Jurkat cell RNA spiked in. What was sequenced was naive CD8+ T cells from blood, with Jurkat cell RNA spiked in. This sample's subset: FACS-sorted CD8+CD4-CCR7+CD45RA+ naive T cells. The CDR3 reads CASSQGTARAGELFF. The CDR3 DNA reads as TGCGCCAGCAGCCAAGGGACAGCCCGGGCCGGGGAGCTGTTTTTT.